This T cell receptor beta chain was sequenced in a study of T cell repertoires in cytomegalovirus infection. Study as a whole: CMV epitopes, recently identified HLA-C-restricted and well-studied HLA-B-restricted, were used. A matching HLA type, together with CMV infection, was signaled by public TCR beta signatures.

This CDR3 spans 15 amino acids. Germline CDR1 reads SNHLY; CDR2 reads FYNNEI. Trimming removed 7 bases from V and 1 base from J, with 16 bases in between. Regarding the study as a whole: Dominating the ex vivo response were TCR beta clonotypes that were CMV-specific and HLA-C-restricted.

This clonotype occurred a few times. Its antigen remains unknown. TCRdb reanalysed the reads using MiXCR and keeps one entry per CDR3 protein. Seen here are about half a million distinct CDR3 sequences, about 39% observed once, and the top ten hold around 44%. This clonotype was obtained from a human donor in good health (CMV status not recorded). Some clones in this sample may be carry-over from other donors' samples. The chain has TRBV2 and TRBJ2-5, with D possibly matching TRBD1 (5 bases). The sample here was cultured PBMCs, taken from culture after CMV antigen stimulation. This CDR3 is CASKTHRSFQETQYF. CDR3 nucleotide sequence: TGTGCCAGCAAGACGCACAGGAGTTTCCAAGAGACCCAGTACTTC.